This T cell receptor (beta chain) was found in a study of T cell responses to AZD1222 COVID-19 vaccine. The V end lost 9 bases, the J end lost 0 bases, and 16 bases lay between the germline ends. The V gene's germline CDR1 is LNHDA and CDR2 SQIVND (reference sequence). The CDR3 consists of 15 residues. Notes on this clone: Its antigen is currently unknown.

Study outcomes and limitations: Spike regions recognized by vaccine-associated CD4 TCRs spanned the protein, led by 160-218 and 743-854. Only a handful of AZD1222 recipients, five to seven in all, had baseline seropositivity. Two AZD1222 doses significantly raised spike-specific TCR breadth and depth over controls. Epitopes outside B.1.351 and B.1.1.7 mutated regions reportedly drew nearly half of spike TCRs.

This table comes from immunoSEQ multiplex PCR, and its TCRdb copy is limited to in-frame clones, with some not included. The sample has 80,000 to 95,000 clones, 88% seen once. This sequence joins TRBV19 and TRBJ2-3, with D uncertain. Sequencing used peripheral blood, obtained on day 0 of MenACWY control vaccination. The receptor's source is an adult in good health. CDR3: CASQKQLASTDTQYF. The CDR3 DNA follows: TGTGCCAGCCAGAAACAGTTAGCTAGCACAGATACGCAGTATTTT. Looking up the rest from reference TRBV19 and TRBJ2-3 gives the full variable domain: DGGITQSPKYLFRKEGQNVTLSCEQNLNHDAMYWYRQDPGQGLRLIYYSQIVNDFQKGDIAEGYSVSREKKESFPLTVTSAQKNPTAFYLCASQKQLASTDTQYFGPGTRLTVL.